This TCR beta chain was observed in a study of cytomegalovirus exposure and HLA in healthy donors. Overall study findings and caveats: Analyzed later, association rates of TCRs varied across HLA loci, with DRB1 most and HLA-C fewest. It is likely that the observed cluster of highly shared sequence variants was a sequencing artifact. Whilst most TCR sequences proved rare, a subset of public TCRs occurred across many donors.

The primer mix had 60 Vbeta and 13 Jbeta primers. Sequencing was performed with immunoSEQ multiplex PCR; in TCRdb, only in-frame clones are kept and a portion is missing. The table includes approximately 110,000 clones, approximately 81% detected once. CDR3 length: 14 residues. Germline loops: CDR1 LGHNA, CDR2 YNFKEQ. Deletions cut 0 bases from V and 3 bases from J, with 7 bases between. This clone was seen just once. Its antigen is not identified. The receptor's source is a woman aged 25 to 39 in good health and CMV-seronegative. The sample was PBMCs. This chain joins TRBV4-2 and TRBJ2-3; the D is unclear. CDR3 DNA: TGTGCCAGCAGCCAAGACCCCAGGACAGATACGCAGTATTTT. Translating it yields CASSQDPRTDTQYF.